A selection of T cell receptor beta chains follows, all from one sample in a study of T cells in Graves' hyperthyroidism and ophthalmopathy. One entry per CDR3 protein results from TCRdb running MiXCR on the multiplex PCR reads. This sample carries 500,000 to 550,000 distinct CDR3 sequences, just under 20% of them seen once, and the ten largest clones take about 45%. Sequenced material: blood. These receptors originate from a man aged 35 to 55 with Graves' ophthalmopathy. Each CDR3 is given with its conserved first and last residue. D genes are given only for firm matches. Clone size, where shown, is once, few, many, or a class for clones that have expanded.

CDR3aa	CDR3nt	d_gene	v_gene	j_gene	abundance
CAWATMIGGVGELFF	TGTGCCTGGGCTACAATGATTGGGGGTGTCGGGGAGCTGTTTTTT	.	TRBV30	TRBJ2-2	many
CASSREEREARRQYF	TGTGCCAGCAGTCGCGAGGAGCGGGAAGCCCGAAGGCAGTACTTC	TRBD2	TRBV12-3/TRBV12-4	TRBJ2-7	many
CASSYGGNQPQHF	TGTGCCAGCAGTTATGGGGGGAATCAGCCCCAGCATTTT	.	TRBV6-2/TRBV6-3	TRBJ1-5	many
CASSPTRLAGGWEQFF	TGTGCCAGCAGCCCAACCAGACTAGCGGGGGGGTGGGAGCAGTTCTTC	TRBD2	TRBV14	TRBJ2-1	few
CASSDRGVSYNSPLHF	TGTGCCAGCAGTGACAGGGGCGTAAGCTATAATTCACCCCTCCACTTT	TRBD1	TRBV12-3/TRBV12-4	TRBJ1-6	few
CASSVSGGSSYEQYF	TGTGCCAGCAGCGTGTCAGGGGGAAGCTCCTACGAGCAGTACTTC	TRBD1	TRBV9	TRBJ2-7	.
CASSSPGQGISEQYF	TGTGCCAGCAGTAGCCCGGGACAGGGGATTAGCGAGCAGTACTTC	TRBD1	TRBV6-1	TRBJ2-7	.
CASSGSEQFF	TGTGCCAGTAGTGGCAGTGAGCAGTTCTTC	.	TRBV19	TRBJ2-1	few
CSVEGGDGTEAFF	TGCAGCGTTGAAGGTGGGGATGGCACTGAAGCTTTCTTT	.	TRBV29-1	TRBJ1-1	few
CASSSDRNSNQPQHF	TGTGCCAGCAGTTCCGACAGGAATAGCAATCAGCCCCAGCATTTT	.	TRBV6-5	TRBJ1-5	.
CASSLEGHGYTF	TGTGCCAGCAGCTTAGAGGGCCATGGCTACACCTTC	.	TRBV11-2	TRBJ1-2	few
CASTPSRARAPGNTIYF	TGTGCCAGTACCCCGTCGAGGGCCAGGGCCCCTGGAAACACCATATATTTT	.	TRBV19	TRBJ1-3	few
CASSQDTDRGEKLFF	TGTGCCAGCAGCCAAGATACGGACAGGGGCGAAAAACTGTTTTTT	TRBD1	TRBV14	TRBJ1-4	few
CASTGRRFSGNTIYF	TGTGCCAGCACCGGGAGACGCTTCTCTGGAAACACCATATATTTT	.	TRBV6-1	TRBJ1-3	few
CSARGQEPHEQYF	TGCAGTGCTAGGGGACAGGAACCGCACGAGCAGTACTTC	TRBD1	TRBV20-1	TRBJ2-7	many
CASSLGEKDIQYF	TGCGCCAGCAGCTTGGGGGAAAAGGACATTCAGTACTTC	.	TRBV5-1	TRBJ2-4	.
CSASPSTYEQYF	TGCAGTGCTAGTCCTTCTACGTACGAGCAGTACTTC	.	TRBV20-1	TRBJ2-7	.
CASSRGLAGGVEQFF	TGTGCCAGCAGCCGGGGACTAGCGGGAGGGGTTGAGCAGTTCTTC	TRBD2	TRBV28	TRBJ2-1	.
CASSLVAGEGEKLFF	TGTGCCAGCAGCTTAGTGGCAGGGGAAGGCGAAAAACTGTTTTTT	.	TRBV7-9	TRBJ1-4	.
CASSSGLRTTETQYF	TGTGCCAGCAGCTCGGGACTCCGCACAACGGAGACCCAGTACTTC	.	TRBV7-9	TRBJ2-5	.
CASSTGRDSYNSSLHF	TGCGCCAGCAGCACCGGCCGGGACAGCTATAATTCATCCCTCCACTTT	TRBD1	TRBV5-1	TRBJ1-6	.
CASSREDTQYF	TGTGCCAGCTCACGTGAAGATACGCAGTATTTT	.	TRBV18	TRBJ2-3	many
CASSSRQGADTQYF	TGTGCCAGCAGCTCACGACAGGGAGCAGATACGCAGTATTTT	TRBD1	TRBV7-9	TRBJ2-3	.
CASSQDRTGRAYNEQFF	TGCGCCAGCAGCCAAGATCGGACGGGGAGGGCATACAATGAGCAGTTCTTC	TRBD2	TRBV4-1	TRBJ2-1	many
CASSRTGLTDTQYF	TGCGCCAGCAGCCGGACAGGGTTAACAGATACGCAGTATTTT	TRBD1	TRBV5-1	TRBJ2-3	few
CSACPRRGRADTQYF	TGCAGTGCTTGTCCGCGGCGGGGGCGGGCAGATACGCAGTATTTT	.	TRBV20-1	TRBJ2-3	.